The clone carrying this T cell receptor beta chain was picked up a small number of times. Expressed TCRB transcripts were sequenced after all isolated RNA was converted to cDNA. Sequenced by immunoSEQ multiplex PCR; TCRdb stores in-frame clones only, minus some. The repertoire holds about 320,000 clones, with about 15% as singletons. Sorted cells reached over 95% purity in every population. This CDR3 spans 13 amino acids. V was clipped by 4 bases and J by 10 bases, with 14 bases between them. From germline, CDR1 is MNHNS and CDR2 SASEGT. The data derive from a study of beta chain features in type 1 diabetes. Study in general: Patients looked much like healthy donors when it came to age, gender and cell yields.

This sequence joins TRBV6-1 and TRBJ2-1; D call uncertain. The TCR originated in a young man in good health. Material: central memory CD4+ T cells from blood. CDR3 DNA sequence: TGTGCCAGCAGTGTATTCGACTTCAAAGAGCAGTTCTTC. Translating it yields CASSVFDFKEQFF.